The sequence of this T cell receptor (beta chain) was determined in a study of T cells in Graves' hyperthyroidism and ophthalmopathy. The ends were cut back, 4 bases at V and 5 bases at J, with 11 bases in the middle. Germline-derived CDR1 and CDR2 are SQVTM and ANQGSEA. The CDR3 contains 13 residues. This clonotype was detected many times. RNA transcripts yielded amplified TCR beta CDR3 regions. HTBI primers were used for first-round RT-PCR of the TCR CDR3. One entry per CDR3 protein, called by TCRdb with MiXCR from the multiplex PCR reads. The repertoire consists of about 400,000 distinct CDR3 sequences, with 15% occurring once and the leading ten covering approximately 32%.

The specimen sequenced was blood. This sequence originates from a woman under 40 with Graves' hyperthyroidism. The rearrangement joins TRBV29-1 to TRBJ1-4; D not certain. The CDR3 here is CSVVLTLNEKLFF. The CDR3 DNA reads as TGCAGCGTTGTACTGACGTTAAATGAAAAACTGTTTTTT.